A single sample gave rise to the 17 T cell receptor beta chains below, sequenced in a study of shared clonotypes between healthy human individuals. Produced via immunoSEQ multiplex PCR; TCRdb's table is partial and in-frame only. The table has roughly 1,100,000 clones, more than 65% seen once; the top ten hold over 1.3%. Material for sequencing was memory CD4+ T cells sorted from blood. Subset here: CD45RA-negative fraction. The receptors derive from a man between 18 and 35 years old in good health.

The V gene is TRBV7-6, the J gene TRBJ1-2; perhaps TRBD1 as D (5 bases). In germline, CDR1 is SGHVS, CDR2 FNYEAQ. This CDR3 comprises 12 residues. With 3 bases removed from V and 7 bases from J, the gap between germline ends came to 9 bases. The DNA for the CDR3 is TGTGCCAGCAGCTTCAGGGTCGGTGGCTACACCTTC. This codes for CASSFRVGGYTF. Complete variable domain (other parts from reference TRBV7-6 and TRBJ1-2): GAGVSQSPRYKVTKRGQDVALRCDPISGHVSLYWYRQALGQGPEFLTYFNYEAQQDKSGLPNDRFSAERPEGSISTLTIQRTEQRDSAMYRCASSFRVGGYTFGSGTRLTVV.

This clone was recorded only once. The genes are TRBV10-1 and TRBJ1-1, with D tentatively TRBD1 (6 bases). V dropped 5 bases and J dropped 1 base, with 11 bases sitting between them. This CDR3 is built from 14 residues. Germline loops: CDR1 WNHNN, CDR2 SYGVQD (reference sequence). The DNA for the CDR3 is TGCGCCAGCAGTACGGGACAACCGAACACTGAAGCTTTCTTT. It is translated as CASSTGQPNTEAFF.

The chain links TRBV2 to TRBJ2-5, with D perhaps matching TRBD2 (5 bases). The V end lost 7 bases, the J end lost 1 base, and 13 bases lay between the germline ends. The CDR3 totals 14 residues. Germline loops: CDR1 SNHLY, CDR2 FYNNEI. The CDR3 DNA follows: TGTGCCAGCACCAAATGGACTTTCCAAGAGACCCAGTACTTC. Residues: CASTKWTFQETQYF.

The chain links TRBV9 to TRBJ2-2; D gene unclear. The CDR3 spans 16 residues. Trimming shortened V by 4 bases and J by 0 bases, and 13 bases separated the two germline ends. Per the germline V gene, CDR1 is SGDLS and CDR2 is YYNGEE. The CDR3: CASSPWLGPNTGELFF. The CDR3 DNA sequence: TGTGCCAGCAGCCCCTGGTTAGGGCCGAACACCGGGGAGCTGTTTTTT. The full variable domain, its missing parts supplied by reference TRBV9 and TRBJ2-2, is DSGVTQTPKHLITATGQRVTLRCSPRSGDLSVYWYQQSLDQGLQFLIQYYNGEERAKGNILERFSAQQFPDLHSELNLSSLELGDSALYFCASSPWLGPNTGELFFGEGSRLTVL.

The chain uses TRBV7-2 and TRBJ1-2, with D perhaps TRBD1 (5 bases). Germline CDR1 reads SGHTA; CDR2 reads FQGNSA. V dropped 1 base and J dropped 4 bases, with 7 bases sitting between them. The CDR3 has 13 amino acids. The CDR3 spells CASSLGTIYGYTF. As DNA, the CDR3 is TGTGCCAGCAGCTTAGGGACAATCTATGGCTACACCTTC.

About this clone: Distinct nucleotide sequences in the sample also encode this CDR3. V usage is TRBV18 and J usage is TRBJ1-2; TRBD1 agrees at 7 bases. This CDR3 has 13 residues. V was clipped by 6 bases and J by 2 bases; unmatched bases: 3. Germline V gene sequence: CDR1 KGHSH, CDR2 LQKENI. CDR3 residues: CASSPDRNYGYTF. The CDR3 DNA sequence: TGTGCCAGCTCGCCGGACAGGAACTATGGCTACACCTTC. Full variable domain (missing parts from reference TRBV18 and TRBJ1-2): NAGVMQNPRHLVRRRGQEARLRCSPMKGHSHVYWYRQLPEEGLKFMVYLQKENIIDESGMPKERFSAEFPKEGPSILRIQQVVRGDSAAYFCASSPDRNYGYTFGSGTRLTVV.

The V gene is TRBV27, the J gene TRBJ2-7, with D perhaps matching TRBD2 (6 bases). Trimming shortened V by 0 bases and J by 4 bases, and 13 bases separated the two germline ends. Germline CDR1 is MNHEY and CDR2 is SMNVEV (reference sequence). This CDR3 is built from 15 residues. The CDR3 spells CASSLSADREYEQYF. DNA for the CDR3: TGTGCCAGCAGTTTATCGGCCGACCGGGAGTACGAGCAGTACTTC.

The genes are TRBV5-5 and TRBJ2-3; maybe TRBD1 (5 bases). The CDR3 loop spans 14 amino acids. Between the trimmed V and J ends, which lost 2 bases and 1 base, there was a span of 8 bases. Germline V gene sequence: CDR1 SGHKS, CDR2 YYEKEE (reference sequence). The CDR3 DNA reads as TGTGCCAGCAGCTTTGGCAGGGGCACAGATACGCAGTATTTT. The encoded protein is CASSFGRGTDTQYF.

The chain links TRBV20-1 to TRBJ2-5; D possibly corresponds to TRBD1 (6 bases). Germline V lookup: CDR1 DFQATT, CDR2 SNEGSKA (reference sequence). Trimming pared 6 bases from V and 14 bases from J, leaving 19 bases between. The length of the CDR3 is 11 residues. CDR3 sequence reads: CSAAHLSGHYF. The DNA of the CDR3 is TGCAGTGCCGCCCACCTTTCGGGACACTACTTC.

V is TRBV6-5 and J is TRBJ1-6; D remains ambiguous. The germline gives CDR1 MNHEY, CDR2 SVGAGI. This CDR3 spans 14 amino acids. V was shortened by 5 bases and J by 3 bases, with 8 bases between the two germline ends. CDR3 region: CASSVGIYNSPLHF. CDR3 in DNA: TGTGCCAGCAGTGTGGGAATCTATAATTCACCCCTCCACTTT.

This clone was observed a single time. The CDR3 here is CASSLYSGRWETQYF. The DNA of the CDR3 is TGTGCCAGCAGCTTATACAGCGGGAGGTGGGAGACCCAGTACTTC. J is TRBJ2-5 and V is TRBV7-2, with 9 bases lining up with TRBD2. The CDR3 length is 15 residues. After removal of 2 bases from V and 5 bases from J, the junction contained 6 bases not matched to a gene. Germline V gene lookup returns CDR1 SGHTA and CDR2 FQGNSA.

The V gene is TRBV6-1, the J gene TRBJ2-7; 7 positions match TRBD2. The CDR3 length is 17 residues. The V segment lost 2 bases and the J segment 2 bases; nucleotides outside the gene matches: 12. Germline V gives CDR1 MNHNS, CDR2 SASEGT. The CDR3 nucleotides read TGTGCCAGCAGTGAAACTCTCACGGGGGGAATGGCCTACGAGCAGTACTTC. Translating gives CASSETLTGGMAYEQYF.

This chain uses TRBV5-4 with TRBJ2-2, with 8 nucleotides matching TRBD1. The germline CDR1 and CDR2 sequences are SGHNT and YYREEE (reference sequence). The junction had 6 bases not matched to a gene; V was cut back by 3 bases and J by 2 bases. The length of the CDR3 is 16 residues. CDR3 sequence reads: CASSSGGRKNTGELFF. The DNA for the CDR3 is TGTGCCAGCAGCTCAGGGGGCCGGAAAAACACCGGGGAGCTGTTTTTT.

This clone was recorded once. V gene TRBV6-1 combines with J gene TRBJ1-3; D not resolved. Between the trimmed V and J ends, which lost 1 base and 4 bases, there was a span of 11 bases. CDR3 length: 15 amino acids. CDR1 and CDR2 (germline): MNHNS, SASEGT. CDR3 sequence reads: CASSEGLLTGNTIYF. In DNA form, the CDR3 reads TGTGCCAGCAGTGAAGGGTTACTCACGGGAAACACCATATATTTT.

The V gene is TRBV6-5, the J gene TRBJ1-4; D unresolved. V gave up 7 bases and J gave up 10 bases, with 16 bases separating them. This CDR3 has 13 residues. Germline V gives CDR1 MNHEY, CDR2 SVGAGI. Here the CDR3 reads CASTPAPNGKLFF. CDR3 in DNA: TGTGCCAGCACCCCAGCGCCAAACGGAAAACTGTTTTTT.

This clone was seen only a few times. The CDR3, as DNA: TGTGCCAGCAGCGGCCACGCTGTCCCCTACTACAATGAGCAGTTCTTC. Residues: CASSGHAVPYYNEQFF. The rearrangement links TRBV7-2 to TRBJ2-1; D is unclear. The CDR3 extends over 16 amino acids. In germline, CDR1 is SGHTA, CDR2 FQGNSA. Trimming shortened V by 5 bases and J by 3 bases, and 17 bases separated the two germline ends.

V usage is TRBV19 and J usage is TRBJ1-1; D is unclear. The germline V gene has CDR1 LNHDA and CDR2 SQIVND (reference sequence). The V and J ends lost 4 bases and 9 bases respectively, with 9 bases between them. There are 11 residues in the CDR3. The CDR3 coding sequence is TGTGCCAGTAGTAGGGAATATCAAGCTTTCTTT. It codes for CASSREYQAFF.